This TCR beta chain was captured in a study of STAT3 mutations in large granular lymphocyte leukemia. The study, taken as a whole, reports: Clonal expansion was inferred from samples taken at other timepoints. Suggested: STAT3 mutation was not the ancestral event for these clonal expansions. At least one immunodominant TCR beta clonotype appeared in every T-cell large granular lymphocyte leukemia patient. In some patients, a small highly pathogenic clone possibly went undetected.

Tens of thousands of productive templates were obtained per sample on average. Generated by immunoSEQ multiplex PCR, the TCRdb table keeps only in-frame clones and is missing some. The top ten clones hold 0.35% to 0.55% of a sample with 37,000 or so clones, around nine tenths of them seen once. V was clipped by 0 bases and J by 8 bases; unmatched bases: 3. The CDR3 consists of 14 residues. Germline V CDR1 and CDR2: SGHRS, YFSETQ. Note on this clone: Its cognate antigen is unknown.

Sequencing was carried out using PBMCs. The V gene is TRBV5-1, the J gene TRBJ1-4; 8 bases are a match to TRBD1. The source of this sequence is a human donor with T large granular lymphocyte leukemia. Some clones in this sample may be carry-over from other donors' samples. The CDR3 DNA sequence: TGCGCCAGCAGCTTGGCAGGGGGCGACGAAAAACTGTTTTTT. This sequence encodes CASSLAGGDEKLFF.